What follows describes a single TCR beta chain. The data belong to a study of cytomegalovirus exposure and HLA in healthy donors. This CDR3 is built from 14 residues. CDR1 is SNHLY and CDR2 is FYNNEI in the germline V gene. V lost 4 bases to trimming and J lost 3 bases; unmatched junction nucleotides: 4. Primers: 60 Vbeta forward and 13 Jbeta reverse. Only in-frame clones appear in the TCRdb table, and some are missing; sequencing was by immunoSEQ multiplex PCR. The sample records about 130,000 clones, approximately 83% being singletons. Sequencing was done on a sample of PBMCs. The chain combines TRBV2 with TRBJ2-7; the match to TRBD2 covers 9 bases. The receptor was isolated from a middle-aged woman in good health and CMV-seropositive. CDR3 DNA: TGTGCCAGCAGTGTGAGTAGCGGGAGCTACGAGCAGTACTTC. Protein sequence: CASSVSSGSYEQYF. Full variable domain (remainder filled in from reference TRBV2 and TRBJ2-7): EPEVTQTPSHQVTQMGQEVILRCVPISNHLYFYWYRQILGQKVEFLVSFYNNEISEKSEIFDDQFSVERPDGSNFTLKIRSTKLEDSAMYFCASSVSSGSYEQYFGPGTRLTVT.